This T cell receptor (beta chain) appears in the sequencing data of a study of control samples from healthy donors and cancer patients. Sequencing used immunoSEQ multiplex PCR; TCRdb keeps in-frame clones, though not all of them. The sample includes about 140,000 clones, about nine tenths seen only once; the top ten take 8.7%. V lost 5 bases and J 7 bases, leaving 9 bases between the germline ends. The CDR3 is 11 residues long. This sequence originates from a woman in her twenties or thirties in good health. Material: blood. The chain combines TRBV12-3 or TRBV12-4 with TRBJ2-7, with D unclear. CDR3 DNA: TGTGCCAGCAGTGTGGTGGGGGAGCAGTACTTC. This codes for CASSVVGEQYF.